The 18 T cell receptor beta chains reported below all come from one sample, sequenced in a study of blood T cell repertoires in COVID-19. Data came from immunoSEQ multiplex PCR; TCRdb stores just in-frame clones and leaves some out. Of some 140,000 clones listed, 70% to 90% were seen once; the top ten hold 2% to 2.5%. The sequenced sample consisted of peripheral blood. These receptors were collected from a man in his sixties or seventies with active COVID-19.

The chain recombines TRBV6-5 with TRBJ2-2, with TRBD1 matching over 7 bases. J lost 4 bases, V lost 4 bases, and 9 bases had no gene match. The CDR3 is 16 amino acids. CDR1 is MNHEY, CDR2 SVGAGI, per germline. Here the CDR3 reads CASSSRQGWSTGELFF. CDR3 DNA: TGTGCCAGCAGTTCGCGACAGGGATGGTCCACCGGGGAGCTGTTTTTT.

The chain uses TRBV6-6 and TRBJ2-1; TRBD2 matches 7 bases. V shed 4 bases, J shed 12 bases, and the junction held 9 bases outside the gene matches. Germline V lookup: CDR1 MNHNY, CDR2 SVGAGI (reference sequence). CDR3 length: 13 residues. The CDR3 spells CASSSGLDLSQFF. The CDR3 bases are TGTGCCAGCAGTTCAGGACTAGACCTTTCGCAGTTCTTC.

The genes are TRBV7-2 and TRBJ1-6, with D maybe TRBD1 (5 bases). V was shortened by 5 bases and J by 4 bases, with 12 bases between the two germline ends. Per germline, CDR1 SGHTA and CDR2 FQGNSA. This CDR3 is built from 15 residues. CDR3 amino acids: CASSPRTSYNSPLHF. CDR3 DNA: TGTGCCAGCAGCCCTCGGACAAGTTATAATTCACCCCTCCACTTT.

This rearrangement joins TRBV27 to TRBJ1-2; the D gene is possibly TRBD1 (6 bases). V was cut by 6 bases and J by 3 bases, with 14 bases left in between. CDR3 length: 14 residues. Per the germline V gene, CDR1 is MNHEY and CDR2 is SMNVEV (reference sequence). This CDR3 reads CASSPTGYDYGYTF. The CDR3 DNA is TGTGCCAGCAGCCCAACAGGGTATGACTATGGCTACACCTTC.

This chain links TRBV9 with TRBJ1-2, with D maybe TRBD1 (5 bases). This CDR3 has 17 amino acids. Trimming removed 0 bases at V and 1 base at J, with 16 bases between. CDR1 and CDR2 (germline): SGDLS, YYNGEE. The DNA of the CDR3 is TGTGCCAGCAGCGTAGGGGGCAAGCCAAGCCTTAACTATGGCTACACCTTC. Translation: CASSVGGKPSLNYGYTF.

J is TRBJ2-3 and V is TRBV7-2; D not certain. Germline CDR1 is SGHTA and CDR2 is FQGNSA. This CDR3 has 16 amino acids. The germline V and J ends were trimmed by 1 base and 4 bases, with 15 bases remaining between them. CDR3 nucleotide sequence: TGTGCCAGCAGCTTAGGACCCCCGGGTGCTGCAGATACGCAGTATTTT. Its translation is CASSLGPPGAADTQYF.

The rearrangement joins TRBV24-1 to TRBJ2-7; 9 bases are a match to TRBD1. J was trimmed by 6 bases and V by 3 bases; bases with no gene match: 8. Germline CDR1 KGHDR, CDR2 SFDVKD. This CDR3 region has 15 residues. The CDR3 nucleotides read TGTGCCACCAGTGATGTGACAGGGGGGGCCTTCGAGCAGTACTTC. Translated: CATSDVTGGAFEQYF.

The chain joins TRBV19 to TRBJ1-5; D may be TRBD1 (6 bases). The ends were cut back, 2 bases at V and 4 bases at J, with 15 bases in the middle. Germline CDR1 LNHDA, CDR2 SQIVND (reference sequence). The CDR3 extends over 16 amino acids. For the CDR3, the DNA is TGTGCCAGTAGTATATTGAGCAGGGGTCAGAATCAGCCCCAGCATTTT. It yields the protein CASSILSRGQNQPQHF.

V is TRBV28 and J is TRBJ1-4; possibly TRBD1 for D (6 bases). The CDR3 has 17 amino acids. CDR1 and CDR2 from the germline V gene are MDHEN and SYDVKM. Between the trimmed V and J ends, which lost 3 bases and 2 bases, there was a span of 16 bases. Here the CDR3 DNA reads TGTGCCAGCAGTTTTCCCGGGTCAGGGGTTACTAATGAAAAACTGTTTTTT. It encodes CASSFPGSGVTNEKLFF.

The chain couples TRBV29-1 to TRBJ1-2; D call uncertain. Trimming cost V 7 bases and J 6 bases, with 18 bases left between them. The germline CDR1 and CDR2 sequences are SQVTM and ANQGSEA. This CDR3 is 13 amino acids long. CDR3 in amino acids: CSDVRGFGDGYTF. CDR3 nucleotide sequence: TGCAGCGACGTGCGGGGTTTCGGCGATGGCTACACCTTC.

V gene TRBV3-1 (or the pseudogene TRBV3-2) combines with J gene TRBJ1-4; tentative D call: TRBD1 (6 bases). Germline V gives CDR1 LGHDT, CDR2 YNNKEL (reference sequence). This CDR3 region has 15 residues. Trimming took off 2 bases at V and 8 bases at J, with 15 bases between the two ends. CDR3 DNA sequence: TGTGCCAGCAGCCAACGCGACAGGAAAGGGGAAAAACTGTTTTTT. It codes for CASSQRDRKGEKLFF.

The genes are TRBV6-5 and TRBJ2-2; 7 bases map to TRBD2. The CDR3 is made up of 15 amino acids. The germline gives CDR1 MNHEY, CDR2 SVGAGI. With V trimmed by 7 bases and J by 4 bases, 9 bases remained unmatched. The CDR3 DNA sequence: TGTGCCAGCAAGTCGGCGGGAGCCGGCACCGGGGAGCTGTTTTTT. It encodes CASKSAGAGTGELFF.

J is TRBJ2-7 and V is TRBV3-1 (or the pseudogene TRBV3-2), with TRBD1 matching over 11 bases. Trimming took 4 bases from V and 6 from J; bases not matched to a gene: 2. CDR3 length: 13 amino acids. CDR1 LGHDT and CDR2 YNNKEL come from the germline V gene (reference sequence). The CDR3 bases are TGTGCCAGCAGCCGGACAGGGGGCTCCGAGCAGTACTTC. As protein: CASSRTGGSEQYF.

The chain combines TRBV14 with TRBJ2-1; 14 positions match TRBD2. This CDR3 region has 17 residues. Germline CDR1 SGHDN, CDR2 FVKESK. V shed 4 bases, J shed 8 bases, and the junction held 10 bases outside the gene matches. Here the CDR3 DNA reads TGTGCCAGCAGCCCTCGGACTAGCGGGAGGCGTTCGTATGAGCAGTTCTTC. Translation gives CASSPRTSGRRSYEQFF.

This clone came up a few times. V usage is TRBV6-2 or TRBV6-3 and J usage is TRBJ1-5; D uncertain. CDR1 and CDR2 (germline): MNHEY, SVGEGT. The V and J ends lost 0 bases and 2 bases respectively, with 14 bases between them. This CDR3 has 17 amino acids. CDR3 protein: CASSYSRLGDGNQPQHF. CDR3 sequence (DNA): TGTGCCAGCAGTTACTCGAGGTTGGGAGATGGCAATCAGCCCCAGCATTTT.

The V call is TRBV9, the J call TRBJ2-1; 11 nucleotides agree with TRBD1. There are 15 residues in the CDR3. Germline CDR1 and CDR2: SGDLS and YYNGEE. After removal of 2 bases from V and 7 bases from J, the junction contained 5 bases not matched to a gene. The CDR3 DNA follows: TGTGCCAGCAGCGTCACCGGGACAGGGGGGAATGAGCAGTTCTTC. It encodes CASSVTGTGGNEQFF.

The V gene is TRBV2, the J gene TRBJ2-1, with TRBD2 identical over 9 bases. V trimming: 3 bases; J trimming: 8 bases; junction bases outside the gene matches: 8. Per germline, CDR1 SNHLY and CDR2 FYNNEI. The CDR3 length is 15 residues. The CDR3 is CASSELAGVFYEQFF. The CDR3 DNA reads as TGTGCCAGCAGTGAGTTAGCGGGAGTTTTCTATGAGCAGTTCTTC. The full variable domain, rest sourced from reference TRBV2 and TRBJ2-1, is EPEVTQTPSHQVTQMGQEVILRCVPISNHLYFYWYRQILGQKVEFLVSFYNNEISEKSEIFDDQFSVERPDGSNFTLKIRSTKLEDSAMYFCASSELAGVFYEQFFGPGTRLTVL.

J is TRBJ2-6 and V is TRBV5-6, with D perhaps matching TRBD1 (6 bases). Germline-derived CDR1 and CDR2 are SGHDT and YYEEEE. The ends were cut back, 2 bases at V and 2 bases at J, with 8 bases in the middle. The CDR3 has 15 residues. The CDR3 DNA is TGTGCCAGCAGCTTTGGGGGCCCTGGGGCCAACGTCCTGACTTTC. This sequence encodes CASSFGGPGANVLTF.